This is a list of T cell receptor beta chains from one sample in a study of T cell repertoires in cytomegalovirus infection. TCRdb passed the reads through MiXCR, listing each CDR3 protein once. This sample has around 530,000 distinct CDR3 sequences, with 26% found just once. Sequenced input: PBMCs. The receptor source for this set is a human donor in good health (CMV status not recorded). Some clones in this sample may be carry-over from other donors' samples. CDR3s include the opening cysteine and the closing phenylalanine or tryptophan. The D gene is left open where the match is weak. Size is omitted from some rows. Given values are once, few, many or a class for expanded clones.

many,TRBV7-2,TRBJ2-6,TRBD2,CASSLSAIAGYRGANVLTF,TGTGCCAGCAGCTTATCGGCCATAGCGGGATATCGGGGGGCCAACGTCCTGACTTTC
few,TRBV11-3,TRBJ2-2,-,CASSREAGELFF,TGTGCCAGCAGCAGAGAGGCCGGGGAGCTGTTTTTT
-,TRBV12-3/TRBV12-4,TRBJ2-7,-,CASSFFRGQGEGGEQYF,TGTGCCAGCAGCTTCTTCCGTGGGCAGGGTGAAGGTGGCGAGCAGTACTTC
-,TRBV4-2,TRBJ1-1,-,CASSGSVNTEAFF,TGTGCCAGCAGCGGATCAGTGAACACTGAAGCTTTCTTT
-,TRBV6-2/TRBV6-3,TRBJ2-3,TRBD2,CASSSRAGVGTDTQYF,TGTGCCAGCAGCTCCAGAGCGGGAGTAGGCACAGATACGCAGTATTTT
few,TRBV7-8,TRBJ1-3,-,CASSLDGVSGNTIYF,TGTGCCAGCAGCTTGGACGGAGTCTCTGGAAACACCATATATTTT
many,TRBV7-8,TRBJ2-7,-,CASSLQGSGYEQYF,TGTGCCAGCAGCTTACAGGGGTCGGGCTACGAGCAGTACTTC
few,TRBV5-6,TRBJ1-1,TRBD1,CASSSITGTGNTEAFF,TGTGCCAGCAGCTCCATAACCGGGACAGGGAACACTGAAGCTTTCTTT
-,TRBV6-2/TRBV6-3,TRBJ1-1,-,CASSTTGPTEAFF,TGTGCCAGCAGTACTACTGGACCCACTGAAGCTTTCTTT
-,TRBV27,TRBJ1-1,TRBD1,CASTPATGGRTEAFF,TGTGCCAGCACCCCGGCTACAGGGGGAAGGACTGAAGCTTTCTTT
few,TRBV7-2,TRBJ1-2,-,CASSRSQGVGYTF,TGTGCCAGCAGCAGAAGCCAGGGCGTTGGCTACACCTTC
few,TRBV6-6,TRBJ2-1,TRBD2,CASSSSGRYNEQFF,TGTGCCAGCAGTTCTAGCGGGCGATACAATGAGCAGTTCTTC
-,TRBV6-1,TRBJ1-5,-,CASSEAGDNQPQHF,TGTGCCAGCAGTGAAGCAGGTGACAATCAGCCCCAGCATTTT
-,TRBV7-6,TRBJ2-7,TRBD1,CASSSQGVGLEQYF,TGTGCCAGCAGCTCACAGGGGGTTGGGCTCGAGCAGTACTTC
few,TRBV6-6,TRBJ2-3,-,CASSSWGSPSTDTQYF,TGTGCCAGCAGCTCGTGGGGCTCTCCTAGCACAGATACGCAGTATTTT
few,TRBV6-1,TRBJ1-5,TRBD1,CASRDRDRQPQHF,TGTGCCAGCAGAGACAGGGATCGTCAGCCCCAGCATTTT
-,TRBV7-2,TRBJ1-6,TRBD1,CASSSDRTLPPLHF,TGTGCCAGCAGCTCGGACAGGACTTTGCCACCCCTCCACTTT
-,TRBV12-3/TRBV12-4,TRBJ1-1,TRBD1,CASSRDRGDTEAFF,TGTGCCAGCAGCCGCGACAGGGGAGACACTGAAGCTTTCTTT
-,TRBV7-2,TRBJ2-7,TRBD2,CASSLLAGSHEQYF,TGTGCCAGCAGCCTCCTAGCGGGATCCCACGAGCAGTACTTC
-,TRBV5-4,TRBJ2-2,-,CASSFGLAAGELFF,TGTGCCAGCAGTTTTGGCCTAGCAGCCGGGGAGCTGTTTTTT
-,TRBV6-1,TRBJ2-1,TRBD2,CASRLLRFETSVYNEQFF,TGTGCCAGCAGACTTTTACGATTTGAGACTAGCGTATACAATGAGCAGTTCTTC
few,TRBV4-3,TRBJ1-1,-,CASSPGHTEAFF,TGCGCCAGCAGCCCTGGGCACACTGAAGCTTTCTTT
few,TRBV4-1,TRBJ1-2,-,CASSQLSRTVSGTF,TGCGCCAGCAGCCAACTAAGCAGGACTGTGAGCGGCACCTTC
-,TRBV7-8,TRBJ2-5,-,CASSLELVETQYF,TGTGCCAGCAGCTTAGAGTTAGTAGAGACCCAGTACTTC
-,TRBV7-9,TRBJ1-1,-,CASNDRSNTEAFF,TGTGCCAGCAATGACAGGTCGAACACTGAAGCTTTCTTT
few,TRBV11-2,TRBJ2-1,TRBD2,CASSLGTSGGINEQFF,TGTGCCAGCAGCCTGGGGACTAGCGGTGGGATCAATGAGCAGTTCTTC
-,TRBV28,TRBJ1-2,-,CASSFSQIGYTF,TGTGCCAGCAGTTTCAGTCAGATCGGCTACACCTTC
many,TRBV7-2,TRBJ2-4,-,CASSLGVGKGAKNIQYF,TGTGCCAGCAGCTTAGGCGTAGGGAAGGGGGCCAAAAACATTCAGTACTTC
-,TRBV19,TRBJ2-4,TRBD2,CASKGREGRDIQYF,TGTGCCAGTAAAGGGCGGGAGGGCCGGGACATTCAGTACTTC
-,TRBV11-2,TRBJ2-1,TRBD2,CASSLVDGRPSYNEQFF,TGTGCCAGCAGCTTAGTTGACGGGAGGCCCTCCTACAATGAGCAGTTCTTC
few,TRBV12-3/TRBV12-4,TRBJ2-5,-,CASTSLPMGARETQYF,TGTGCCAGCACCTCCCTTCCGATGGGGGCTCGAGAGACCCAGTACTTC
-,TRBV20-1,TRBJ2-3,-,CSARRSDLTDRTQYF,TGCAGTGCTAGACGTAGCGACCTCACAGATCGCACGCAGTATTTT
few,TRBV28,TRBJ2-5,-,CASRRTGNTQYF,TGTGCCAGCAGACGAACGGGAAATACCCAGTACTTC
few,TRBV6-2/TRBV6-3,TRBJ2-2,-,CASSYSRDNWAGELFF,TGTGCCAGCAGTTACTCGCGGGACAACTGGGCCGGGGAGCTGTTTTTT
-,TRBV7-9,TRBJ2-7,TRBD2,CASSSPGLAGAREQYF,TGTGCCAGCAGCTCTCCTGGGCTAGCGGGAGCGAGGGAGCAGTACTTC
-,TRBV27,TRBJ2-7,-,CASSISRDGYF,TGTGCCAGCAGCATTTCGAGGGATGGGTACTTC